A single sample gave rise to the 14 T cell receptor beta chains below, sequenced in a study of cytomegalovirus exposure and HLA in healthy donors. The PCR had 60 Vbeta and 13 Jbeta primers. Here immunoSEQ multiplex PCR was the method, and the copy in TCRdb shows in-frame clones only, minus some. Found here are about 77,000 clones, 78% of them singletons; the top ten hold around 3%. The sequencing input was PBMCs. These receptors came from a man aged 35 to 55 in good health and CMV-seronegative.

The V gene is TRBV2, the J gene TRBJ2-5; TRBD1 aligns across 9 bases. The DNA end is more similar to TRBJ2-7, so the J call may be wrong. The CDR3 extends over 16 amino acids. The germline gives CDR1 SNHLY, CDR2 FYNNEI. CDR3 in DNA: TGTGCCAGCAGTGGGGGGGGACAGGGCATAGCCTACGAGCAGTACTTC. Encoded protein: CASSGGGQGIAYEQYF.

The chain couples TRBV7-9 to TRBJ2-7; TRBD1 agrees at 10 bases. Losses at the gene ends were 3 bases for V and 0 bases for J; bases not matched to a gene: 5. This CDR3 has 16 residues. Germline CDR1 reads SEHNR; CDR2 reads FQNEAQ (reference sequence). The CDR3 DNA reads as TGTGCCAGCAGCTTTCAGGGGACAGGGGTCTCCTACGAGCAGTACTTC. It codes for CASSFQGTGVSYEQYF.

This clone has more than one count but fewer than ten. The genes are TRBV18 and TRBJ1-4; D may be TRBD1 (5 bases). The CDR3 has 13 amino acids. V dropped 7 bases and J dropped 6 bases, with 12 bases sitting between them. Germline V gene data show CDR1 as KGHSH and CDR2 as LQKENI. In nucleotides, the CDR3 is TGTGCCAGCTTGCGCAGGGAGGATGAAAAACTGTTTTTT. It encodes CASLRREDEKLFF.

The chain uses TRBV6-1 and TRBJ2-5, with D tentatively TRBD2 (7 bases). The DNA end lines up better with TRBJ2-7; the J call may be wrong. The length of the CDR3 is 15 residues. Looked up from germline, CDR1 is MNHNS and CDR2 is SASEGT. The CDR3 nucleotides are TGTGCCAGCTTTGACCCGGGGGGCCCCGACTACGAGCAGTACTTC. As protein: CASFDPGGPDYEQYF.

This chain connects TRBV7-9 to TRBJ2-2; 10 positions agree with TRBD1. Germline V gene lookup returns CDR1 SEHNR and CDR2 FQNEAQ (reference sequence). Germline trimming cut 4 bases from V and 3 bases from J; bases unmatched to any gene: 2. The CDR3 totals 15 residues. This chain's CDR3 is CASSSTGGDTGELFF. Here the CDR3 DNA reads TGTGCCAGCAGCTCGACAGGGGGCGACACCGGGGAGCTGTTTTTT.

This chain joins TRBV9 and TRBJ1-2, with 7 bases fitting TRBD1. The CDR3 sequence is 16 residues long. The V gene's germline CDR1 is SGDLS and CDR2 YYNGEE. The trim removed 3 bases at V and 0 bases at J, leaving 8 bases unmatched. CDR3 protein: CASSGQTGFTNYGYTF. In DNA form, the CDR3 reads TGTGCCAGCAGCGGACAGACAGGGTTTACTAACTATGGCTACACCTTC.

This clone appeared a single time. The V and J genes are TRBV29-1 and TRBJ1-5; no definite D call. CDR1 is SQVTM, CDR2 ANQGSEA, per germline. The length of the CDR3 is 14 residues. Trimming left V 6 bases short and J 4 bases short, with 16 bases between. CDR3 nucleotides: TGCAGCGTCGGAGGAGTAGGAGGGAATCAGCCCCAGCATTTT. It encodes CSVGGVGGNQPQHF. The full variable domain, rest sourced from reference TRBV29-1 and TRBJ1-5, is SAVISQKPSRDICQRGTSLTIQCQVDSQVTMMFWYRQQPGQSLTLIATANQGSEATYESGFVIDKFPISRPNLTFSTLTVSNMSPEDSSIYLCSVGGVGGNQPQHFGDGTRLSIL.

This clone has just a few counts. The chain has TRBV19 and TRBJ1-5; TRBD1 aligns across 9 bases. The V gene end was trimmed by 5 bases and the J gene end by 7 bases; junction bases not matched to a gene: 6. This CDR3 contains 14 residues. Per germline, CDR1 LNHDA and CDR2 SQIVND (reference sequence). CDR3 nucleotides: TGTGCCAGTAGTCCAGACGGACAGGGGCAGCCCCAGCATTTT. It encodes CASSPDGQGQPQHF.

The V gene is TRBV15, the J gene TRBJ2-3; 8 bases are shared with TRBD2. V dropped 4 bases and J dropped 1; count of bases not matched to a gene: 13. This CDR3 has 18 residues. The germline V gene encodes CDR1 LNHNV and CDR2 YYDKDF (reference sequence). The CDR3 region is CATSMTGSSGIRTDTQYF. The CDR3 DNA is TGTGCCACCAGCATGACCGGGAGTAGCGGGATCCGCACAGATACGCAGTATTTT.

The chain joins TRBV4-1 to TRBJ2-7; a weak D match, TRBD1 (5 bases). The CDR3 runs 16 residues. V lost 0 bases to trimming and J lost 0 bases, with 12 bases between them. Germline assignment: CDR1 MGHRA and CDR2 YSYEKL. In nucleotides, the CDR3 is TGCGCCAGCAGCCAAGAACTGGGGCGTAGCTCCTACGAGCAGTACTTC. This encodes CASSQELGRSSYEQYF.

The V call is TRBV29-1, the J call TRBJ2-7, with 9 bases lining up with TRBD2. CDR3 length equals 14 residues. V dropped 6 bases and J dropped 6; count of bases not matched to a gene: 12. The germline V gene has CDR1 SQVTM and CDR2 ANQGSEA. CDR3 loop: CSVTGGRGGREQYF. CDR3 DNA: TGCAGCGTCACCGGAGGGCGGGGGGGCCGCGAGCAGTACTTC.

V and J are TRBV6-5 and TRBJ2-7; 10 nucleotides match TRBD1. V dropped 6 bases and J dropped 4; count of bases not matched to a gene: 6. The CDR3 has 14 amino acids. Germline V lookup: CDR1 MNHEY, CDR2 SVGAGI. The CDR3 is CASRRDRGGYEQYF. The CDR3 nucleotides read TGTGCCAGCAGGAGGGACAGGGGAGGGTACGAGCAGTACTTC.

With respect to this clone: A read error may produce the germline difference seen at one junction end. This sequence joins TRBV7-9 and TRBJ1-1; weak D call: TRBD1 (6 bases). The CDR3 is 15 amino acids. Germline V gene sequence: CDR1 SEHNR, CDR2 FQNEAQ (reference sequence). The CDR3 coding sequence is TGTCCCAGCAGGTATCCGGGACAACTGAACACTGAAGCTTTCTTT. Translated: CPSRYPGQLNTEAFF.

The chain combines TRBV7-9 with TRBJ1-5; D uncertain. The germline V and J ends were trimmed by 5 bases and 3 bases, with 20 bases remaining between them. The CDR3 runs 17 residues. Germline V gene lookup returns CDR1 SEHNR and CDR2 FQNEAQ (reference sequence). CDR3 residues: CASSPGPGETVNQPQHF. DNA of the CDR3: TGTGCCAGCAGCCCCGGACCGGGAGAAACAGTCAATCAGCCCCAGCATTTT.